This is a list of T cell receptor beta chains from one sample in a study of blood T cell repertoires in COVID-19. TCRdb's table, derived via immunoSEQ multiplex PCR, lists solely in-frame clones and lacks some. The sample consists of about 40,000 clones, approximately 90% of them appearing once. The sample comprised peripheral blood. The receptors were sampled from a woman of 80 years or more with active COVID-19. CDR3s include the opening cysteine and the closing phenylalanine or tryptophan. D genes are given only for firm matches. The listing skips clone size in some rows; elsewhere it reads once, few, many or a size class.

v_gene: TRBV6-5
d_gene: .
j_gene: TRBJ1-2
abundance: .
CDR3aa: CASSYSKQLGYTF
CDR3nt: TGTGCCAGCAGTTACTCGAAACAGTTAGGCTACACCTTC

v_gene: TRBV21-1
d_gene: .
j_gene: TRBJ2-3
abundance: .
CDR3aa: CASLRGDTQYF
CDR3nt: TGTGCCAGCCTCAGGGGGGATACGCAGTATTTT

v_gene: TRBV4-2
d_gene: .
j_gene: TRBJ1-2
abundance: .
CDR3aa: CASSQDNNYGYTF
CDR3nt: TGTGCCAGCAGCCAAGACAATAACTATGGCTACACCTTC

v_gene: TRBV29-1
d_gene: .
j_gene: TRBJ2-2
abundance: once
CDR3aa: CSAKATVNTGELFF
CDR3nt: TGCAGCGCGAAAGCGACAGTGAACACCGGGGAGCTGTTTTTT

v_gene: TRBV6-5
d_gene: TRBD1
j_gene: TRBJ1-6
abundance: .
CDR3aa: CASRYRGGPLHF
CDR3nt: TGTGCCAGCAGATACAGGGGGGGACCCCTCCACTTT

v_gene: TRBV28
d_gene: .
j_gene: TRBJ2-3
abundance: .
CDR3aa: CASRIGGQDTQYF
CDR3nt: TGTGCCAGCAGGATCGGGGGGCAAGATACGCAGTATTTT

v_gene: TRBV30
d_gene: .
j_gene: TRBJ2-7
abundance: .
CDR3aa: CAWSVPPAYEQYF
CDR3nt: TGTGCCTGGAGTGTACCACCCGCGTACGAGCAGTACTTC

v_gene: TRBV5-5
d_gene: TRBD1
j_gene: TRBJ2-1
abundance: medium-sized
CDR3aa: CASSWDSYNEQFF
CDR3nt: TGTGCCAGCAGCTGGGACAGCTACAATGAGCAGTTCTTC

v_gene: TRBV15
d_gene: TRBD1
j_gene: TRBJ1-2
abundance: once
CDR3aa: CATSRDRGRDYGYTF
CDR3nt: TGTGCCACCAGCAGAGATAGGGGGCGCGACTATGGCTACACCTTC

v_gene: TRBV11-3
d_gene: TRBD1
j_gene: TRBJ2-3
abundance: .
CDR3aa: CASSQGQPTDTQYF
CDR3nt: TGTGCCAGCAGCCAGGGACAGCCTACAGATACGCAGTATTTT

v_gene: TRBV18
d_gene: .
j_gene: TRBJ1-5
abundance: .
CDR3aa: CASSLEQGEAGQPQHF
CDR3nt: TGTGCCAGCTCACTAGAACAGGGTGAGGCAGGTCAGCCCCAGCATTTT

v_gene: TRBV7-2
d_gene: TRBD2
j_gene: TRBJ2-5
abundance: .
CDR3aa: CASSRTSPEETQYF
CDR3nt: TGTGCCAGCAGCCGGACTAGCCCCGAAGAGACCCAGTACTTC

v_gene: TRBV5-1
d_gene: .
j_gene: TRBJ1-6
abundance: .
CDR3aa: CASSLGQNYNSPLHF
CDR3nt: TGCGCCAGCAGCTTGGGACAGAACTATAATTCACCCCTCCACTTT

v_gene: TRBV3-1/TRBV3-2
d_gene: TRBD2
j_gene: TRBJ2-1
abundance: .
CDR3aa: CASSQDPPSGVSSYNEQFF
CDR3nt: TGTGCCAGCAGCCAAGATCCACCTAGCGGGGTCAGCTCCTACAATGAGCAGTTCTTC

v_gene: TRBV4-3
d_gene: .
j_gene: TRBJ1-2
abundance: .
CDR3aa: CASRNPAQGTDYGYTF
CDR3nt: TGCGCCAGCCGAAACCCCGCACAGGGAACGGACTATGGCTACACCTTC

v_gene: TRBV6-2/TRBV6-3
d_gene: .
j_gene: TRBJ2-5
abundance: .
CDR3aa: CASSYSRGMETQYF
CDR3nt: TGTGCCAGCAGTTACTCGAGAGGGATGGAGACCCAGTACTTC

v_gene: TRBV28
d_gene: TRBD1
j_gene: TRBJ1-2
abundance: few
CDR3aa: CASRKGQGYYGYTF
CDR3nt: TGTGCCAGCAGAAAGGGACAGGGGTACTATGGCTACACCTTC

v_gene: TRBV5-6
d_gene: .
j_gene: TRBJ1-1
abundance: .
CDR3aa: CASSFRGSVNTEAFF
CDR3nt: TGTGCCAGCAGCTTTAGGGGGTCGGTGAACACTGAAGCTTTCTTT

v_gene: TRBV7-8
d_gene: .
j_gene: TRBJ2-5
abundance: .
CDR3aa: CASSQERRGYETQYF
CDR3nt: TGTGCCAGCAGCCAGGAAAGGAGGGGTTACGAGACCCAGTACTTC

v_gene: TRBV7-2
d_gene: .
j_gene: TRBJ1-4
abundance: .
CDR3aa: CASSPPNEKLFF
CDR3nt: TGTGCCAGCAGCCCTCCTAATGAAAAACTGTTTTTT

v_gene: TRBV2
d_gene: .
j_gene: TRBJ2-1
abundance: .
CDR3aa: CASSDKEGYNEQFF
CDR3nt: TGTGCCAGCAGTGATAAGGAGGGGTACAATGAGCAGTTCTTC

v_gene: TRBV6-5
d_gene: TRBD1
j_gene: TRBJ1-4
abundance: .
CDR3aa: CASSRRTGRNEKLFF
CDR3nt: TGTGCCAGCAGTCGCCGGACAGGGAGGAATGAAAAACTGTTTTTT

v_gene: TRBV5-8
d_gene: TRBD1
j_gene: TRBJ2-7
abundance: .
CDR3aa: CASSSRLPGQGHYEQYF
CDR3nt: TGTGCCAGCAGCTCACGTCTCCCGGGACAGGGGCACTACGAGCAGTACTTC

v_gene: TRBV28
d_gene: .
j_gene: TRBJ1-2
abundance: .
CDR3aa: CASTAEGVWYGYTF
CDR3nt: TGTGCCAGCACCGCAGAGGGGGTATGGTATGGCTACACCTTC

v_gene: TRBV27
d_gene: .
j_gene: TRBJ1-2
abundance: .
CDR3aa: CASSSGEGSYGYTF
CDR3nt: TGTGCCAGCAGTTCTGGCGAGGGTTCCTATGGCTACACCTTC

v_gene: TRBV6-2/TRBV6-3
d_gene: .
j_gene: TRBJ1-5
abundance: .
CDR3aa: CASSYGGLGFGNQPQHF
CDR3nt: TGTGCCAGCAGTTACGGGGGACTAGGATTTGGCAATCAGCCCCAGCATTTT

v_gene: TRBV5-1
d_gene: TRBD2
j_gene: TRBJ2-1
abundance: .
CDR3aa: CASTTSGGAINNEQFF
CDR3nt: TGCGCCAGCACAACTAGCGGGGGGGCCATAAACAATGAGCAGTTCTTC

v_gene: TRBV5-1
d_gene: .
j_gene: TRBJ1-6
abundance: .
CDR3aa: CASSSAGGANNSPLHF
CDR3nt: TGCGCCAGCAGCTCGGCGGGGGGGGCAAATAATTCACCCCTCCACTTT

v_gene: TRBV6-2/TRBV6-3
d_gene: TRBD1
j_gene: TRBJ1-2
abundance: .
CDR3aa: CASSYRQGFGYTF
CDR3nt: TGTGCCAGCAGTTACAGACAGGGGTTTGGCTACACCTTC

v_gene: TRBV3-1/TRBV3-2
d_gene: TRBD2
j_gene: TRBJ2-1
abundance: .
CDR3aa: CASSPKSGGATEQFF
CDR3nt: TGTGCCAGCAGCCCTAAGAGCGGGGGGGCAACTGAGCAGTTCTTC

v_gene: TRBV6-5
d_gene: TRBD1
j_gene: TRBJ2-7
abundance: .
CDR3aa: CASHRSGQSYEQYF
CDR3nt: TGTGCCAGCCATCGGTCGGGACAGTCCTACGAGCAGTACTTC

v_gene: TRBV5-1
d_gene: TRBD1
j_gene: TRBJ1-3
abundance: .
CDR3aa: CASSWTGQGNSGNTIYF
CDR3nt: TGCGCCAGCAGCTGGACGGGACAGGGGAACTCTGGAAACACCATATATTTT

v_gene: TRBV5-1
d_gene: .
j_gene: TRBJ2-1
abundance: .
CDR3aa: CASSLIQETNNEQFF
CDR3nt: TGCGCCAGCAGCTTGATACAGGAGACAAACAATGAGCAGTTCTTC

v_gene: TRBV27
d_gene: TRBD1
j_gene: TRBJ2-7
abundance: once
CDR3aa: CASKGTDSYEQYF
CDR3nt: TGTGCCAGCAAAGGGACAGATTCTTACGAGCAGTACTTC

v_gene: TRBV10-3
d_gene: TRBD2
j_gene: TRBJ2-7
abundance: once
CDR3aa: CAISEERGVRSSYEQYF
CDR3nt: TGTGCCATCAGTGAAGAGCGGGGGGTAAGGAGCTCCTACGAGCAGTACTTC

v_gene: TRBV5-4
d_gene: .
j_gene: TRBJ2-2
abundance: .
CDR3aa: CASSLDRNTGELFF
CDR3nt: TGTGCCAGCAGCTTGGACAGGAACACCGGGGAGCTGTTTTTT

v_gene: TRBV6-1
d_gene: TRBD1
j_gene: TRBJ1-2
abundance: .
CDR3aa: CASSERDRYGYTF
CDR3nt: TGTGCCAGCAGTGAAAGGGACAGGTATGGCTACACCTTC

v_gene: TRBV7-6
d_gene: .
j_gene: TRBJ1-6
abundance: once
CDR3aa: CASSLRGSREDSPLHF
CDR3nt: TGTGCCAGCAGCTTACGGGGTTCAAGGGAAGATTCACCCCTCCACTTT

v_gene: TRBV24-1
d_gene: .
j_gene: TRBJ1-2
abundance: .
CDR3aa: CATSQTNYGYTF
CDR3nt: TGTGCCACCAGCCAAACTAACTATGGCTACACCTTC

v_gene: TRBV29-1
d_gene: TRBD1
j_gene: TRBJ1-2
abundance: .
CDR3aa: CSVDWGQASANYGYTF
CDR3nt: TGCAGCGTTGATTGGGGACAGGCCTCTGCTAACTATGGCTACACCTTC

v_gene: TRBV10-2
d_gene: .
j_gene: TRBJ1-6
abundance: .
CDR3aa: CASSESGGDNSPLHF
CDR3nt: TGCGCCAGCAGTGAGTCGGGAGGGGATAATTCACCCCTCCACTTT

v_gene: TRBV18
d_gene: .
j_gene: TRBJ1-2
abundance: once
CDR3aa: CASSPPMRNYGYTF
CDR3nt: TGTGCCAGCTCACCCCCTATGAGGAACTATGGCTACACCTTC

v_gene: TRBV7-2
d_gene: .
j_gene: TRBJ1-5
abundance: .
CDR3aa: CASSLVNQPQHF
CDR3nt: TGTGCCAGCAGCTTAGTAAATCAGCCCCAGCATTTT

v_gene: TRBV4-3
d_gene: TRBD2
j_gene: TRBJ2-1
abundance: .
CDR3aa: CASSQGTSGANEQFF
CDR3nt: TGCGCCAGCAGCCAGGGGACTAGCGGGGCCAATGAGCAGTTCTTC

v_gene: TRBV4-3
d_gene: .
j_gene: TRBJ1-4
abundance: .
CDR3aa: CASSLQGQGNEKLFF
CDR3nt: TGCGCCAGCAGCCTCCAAGGGCAGGGTAATGAAAAACTGTTTTTT

v_gene: TRBV11-3
d_gene: TRBD1
j_gene: TRBJ2-7
abundance: .
CDR3aa: CASSQGAASYEQYF
CDR3nt: TGTGCCAGCAGCCAGGGGGCGGCTAGCTACGAGCAGTACTTC

v_gene: TRBV18
d_gene: TRBD1
j_gene: TRBJ1-5
abundance: .
CDR3aa: CASSRDSLNQPQHF
CDR3nt: TGTGCCAGCTCACGGGACAGCCTAAATCAGCCCCAGCATTTT